This TCR beta chain was recovered during a study of cytomegalovirus exposure and HLA in healthy donors. About this clone itself: Its antigen is unknown.

Clones were sequenced by immunoSEQ multiplex PCR, and TCRdb holds only the in-frame ones, with some missing. This table holds roughly 330,000 clones, around 90% found once. General observations from the study: Cytomegalovirus status was reportedly diagnosed by the classifier with high sensitivity and specificity.

This sequence originates from a woman in her 30s in good health and CMV-seropositive. The specimen was PBMCs.

The CDR3 loop reads CASTGLPYEQYF. CDR3 coding DNA: TGTGCCAGCACAGGGCTCCCCTACGAGCAGTACTTC. V is TRBV21-1 and J is TRBJ2-7; TRBD1 is taken as the D call from the table, unchecked against the DNA. TRBV21-1 is reported as a pseudogene. The CDR3 spans 12 residues.